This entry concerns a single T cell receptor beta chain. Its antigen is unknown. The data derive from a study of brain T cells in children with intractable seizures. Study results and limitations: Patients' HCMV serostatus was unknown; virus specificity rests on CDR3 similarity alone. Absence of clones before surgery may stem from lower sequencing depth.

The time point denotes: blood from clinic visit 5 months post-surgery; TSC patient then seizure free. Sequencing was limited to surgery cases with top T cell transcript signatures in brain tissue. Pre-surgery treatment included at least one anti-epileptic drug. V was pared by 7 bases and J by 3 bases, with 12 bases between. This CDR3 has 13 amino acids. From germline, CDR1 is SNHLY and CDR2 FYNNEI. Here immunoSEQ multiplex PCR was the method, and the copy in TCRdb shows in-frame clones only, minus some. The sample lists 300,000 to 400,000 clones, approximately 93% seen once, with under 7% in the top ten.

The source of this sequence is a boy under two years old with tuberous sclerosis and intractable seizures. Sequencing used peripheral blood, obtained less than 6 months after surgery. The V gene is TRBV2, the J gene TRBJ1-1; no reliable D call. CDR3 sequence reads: CASTAVGDTEAFF. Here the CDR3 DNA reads TGTGCCAGCACGGCGGTAGGTGACACTGAAGCTTTCTTT.